The T cell receptor (beta chain) under discussion was sequenced for a study of post-analysis software for immune sequencing data. Study results and limitations: Normalized Chao1 diversity in multiple sclerosis patients fell significantly below that of controls. Patients used about 5 TRBV segments, including TRBV5-6, TRBV5-1 and TRBV20-1, more often than controls. Strong co-clustering by F measure was evident for samples that had been prepared in the same batch.

Unique molecular identifiers were carried by the TCR beta cDNA libraries. A population of about 0.95 to 10 million T cells gave rise to roughly 500,000 cDNA molecules. TCRdb ran MiXCR on the PCR reads and lists one entry per CDR3 protein. The sample holds a few hundred thousand distinct CDR3 sequences, just over 35% seen once. Worth noting for this clonotype: Its matching antigen is unknown. A read error may explain this, as a much larger clone is one base away.

Germline values: CDR1 DFQATT, CDR2 SNEGSKA (reference sequence). This CDR3 region has 14 residues. V shed 1 base, J shed 6 bases, and the junction held 5 bases outside the gene matches. This receptor was obtained from a girl under 18 with multiple sclerosis. The sequenced sample was blood. The chain is built from TRBV20-1 and TRBJ2-5; 10 positions match TRBD2. CDR3 DNA sequence: TGCAGTGCTAGAGGAGCGGGGGGGCCTAAGACCCAGTACTTC. Residues: CSARGAGGPKTQYF.